This TCR beta chain was obtained from a study of T-cell memory formation after mild COVID-19. The overall study: In these data, TCR clusters were largely donor specific.

A remark on this clonotype: Antigen unknown.

TCRdb redid the calling of the 5' RACE reads with MiXCR, one entry per CDR3 protein. The table has about 350,000 distinct CDR3 sequences, roughly 13% seen once. Overall study results and limits: Pre-infection memory carried some responding clones, suggesting that cross-reactive memory joined. Contracting clones localized mainly to CM and EM when CD4+ and mainly to EMRA when CD8+.

This TCR derives from a man aged 18 to 30 who had mild COVID-19 (a few samples of this study predate the infection). Cell type and time point are not known. The sample taken for sequencing was PBMCs or a T cell subset sorted from them (not recorded which).

The DNA of the CDR3 is TGTGCCAGCAGTGAAGTGGGATTTTTCTCCTACGAGCAGTACTTC. Its protein product is CASSEVGFFSYEQYF. This sequence joins TRBV2 and TRBJ2-7; D is undetermined. In germline, CDR1 is SNHLY, CDR2 FYNNEI. The length of the CDR3 is 15 residues. Trimming left V 1 base short and J 0 bases short, with 10 bases between.